This T cell receptor (beta chain) was recovered during a study of blood T cell repertoires in COVID-19. Study summary: Samples came from the United States, Italy and Spain, spanning acute and convalescent COVID-19.

Those enrolled, adults aged 18 to 89 years, came from 20 to 25 US areas. Donors in Cohort 3 counted as recovered after two negative PCRs, clearance, or symptom resolution. TCRdb keeps only in-frame clones here, not all; method: immunoSEQ multiplex PCR. The table includes more than 300,000 clones, 92% detected once. The CDR3 sequence is 17 residues long. V was trimmed by 2 bases and J by 3 bases, leaving 18 bases between them. Germline lookup yields CDR1 SGDLS and CDR2 YYNGEE. The table lists this clone with a count of one. This clonotype was sampled from a woman in her 30s who had recovered from COVID-19. The chain links TRBV9 to TRBJ2-4; possibly TRBD1 for D (5 bases). Sequencing input: PBMCs or T cells enriched from blood (not recorded which). CDR3: CASSVGQEGGVKNIQYF. CDR3 bases: TGTGCCAGCAGCGTGGGGCAAGAAGGTGGAGTCAAAAACATTCAGTACTTC.